The present entry profiles one T cell receptor (beta chain) with its context. The data originate from a study of T cell clones after liver transplantation. The repertoire was sequenced with immunoSEQ multiplex PCR; TCRdb's copy has only in-frame clones and lacks some. The sample lists 55,000 to 75,000 clones; 70% were seen once. The material was CD4+ T cells from blood, obtained at the roughly 15-month timepoint. This clonotype originated in a human patient who received a liver transplant. Some of these T cells may belong to the graft donor.

CDR3 DNA: TGTGCCAGCAGTCCTACAGGGAACACCGGGGAGCTGTTTTTT. Amino acids: CASSPTGNTGELFF. The rearrangement uses TRBV28 and TRBJ2-2; D possibly corresponds to TRBD1 (5 bases). This CDR3 has 14 amino acids. V dropped 5 bases and J dropped 1 base, with 8 bases sitting between them. Germline values: CDR1 MDHEN, CDR2 SYDVKM.